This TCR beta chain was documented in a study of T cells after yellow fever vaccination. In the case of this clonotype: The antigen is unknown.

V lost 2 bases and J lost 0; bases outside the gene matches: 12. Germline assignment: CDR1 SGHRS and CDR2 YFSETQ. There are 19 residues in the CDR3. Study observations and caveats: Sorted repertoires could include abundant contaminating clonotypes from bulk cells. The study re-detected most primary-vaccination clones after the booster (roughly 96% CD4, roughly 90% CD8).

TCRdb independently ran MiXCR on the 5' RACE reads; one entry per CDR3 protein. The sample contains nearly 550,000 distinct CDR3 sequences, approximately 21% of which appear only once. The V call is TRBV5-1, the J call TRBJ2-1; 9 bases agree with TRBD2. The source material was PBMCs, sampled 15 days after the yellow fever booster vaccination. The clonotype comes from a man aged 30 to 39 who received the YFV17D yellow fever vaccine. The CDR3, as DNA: TGCGCCAGCAGCTTAAAGTATAGCGGGAGACCCAGCTCCTACAATGAGCAGTTCTTC. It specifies CASSLKYSGRPSSYNEQFF.